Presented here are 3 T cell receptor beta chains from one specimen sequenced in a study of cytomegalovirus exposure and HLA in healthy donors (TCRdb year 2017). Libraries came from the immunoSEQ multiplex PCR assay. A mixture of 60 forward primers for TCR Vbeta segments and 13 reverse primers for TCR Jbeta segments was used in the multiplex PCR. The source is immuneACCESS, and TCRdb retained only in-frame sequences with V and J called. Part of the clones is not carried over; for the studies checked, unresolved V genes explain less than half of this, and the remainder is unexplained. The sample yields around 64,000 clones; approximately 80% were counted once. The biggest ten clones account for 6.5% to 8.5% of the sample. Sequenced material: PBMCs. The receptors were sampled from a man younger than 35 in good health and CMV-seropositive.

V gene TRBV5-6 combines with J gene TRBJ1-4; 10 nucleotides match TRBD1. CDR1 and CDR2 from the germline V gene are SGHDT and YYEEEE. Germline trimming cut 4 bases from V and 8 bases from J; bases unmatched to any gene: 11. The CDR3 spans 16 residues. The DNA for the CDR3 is TGTGCCAGCAGCCCGGGAGGGACAGGGGCAGGAGAAAAACTGTTTTTT. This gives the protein CASSPGGTGAGEKLFF.

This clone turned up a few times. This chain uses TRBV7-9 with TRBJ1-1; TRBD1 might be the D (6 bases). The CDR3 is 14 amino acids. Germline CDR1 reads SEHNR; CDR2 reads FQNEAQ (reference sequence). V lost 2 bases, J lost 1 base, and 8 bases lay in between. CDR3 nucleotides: TGTGCCAGCAGCTTAAGACAGGAGAACACTGAAGCTTTCTTT. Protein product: CASSLRQENTEAFF.

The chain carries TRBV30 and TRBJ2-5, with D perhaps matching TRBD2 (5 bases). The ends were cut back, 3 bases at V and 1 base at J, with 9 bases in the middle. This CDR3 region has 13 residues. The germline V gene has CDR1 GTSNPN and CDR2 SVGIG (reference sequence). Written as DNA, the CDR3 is TGTGCCTGGAGAAGCAGCGGCCAAGAGACCCAGTACTTC. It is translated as CAWRSSGQETQYF.